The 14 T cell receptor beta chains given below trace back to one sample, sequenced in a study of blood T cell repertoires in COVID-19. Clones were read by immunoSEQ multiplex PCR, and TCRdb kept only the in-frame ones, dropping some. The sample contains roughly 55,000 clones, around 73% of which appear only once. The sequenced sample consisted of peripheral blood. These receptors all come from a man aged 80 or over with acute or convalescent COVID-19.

For the CDR3, the DNA is TGTGCCAGTAGTTTGGGCCCTACTAGCAATCAGCCCCAGCATTTT. It is translated as CASSLGPTSNQPQHF. The chain uses TRBV19 and TRBJ1-5; D ambiguous. CDR1 and CDR2 from the germline V gene are LNHDA and SQIVND (reference sequence). This CDR3 is 15 amino acids long. Between the trimmed V and J ends, which lost 5 bases and 0 bases, there was a span of 11 bases.

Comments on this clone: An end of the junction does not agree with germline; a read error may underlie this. CDR3 in amino acids: CASSQTSGRAGETQYF. In DNA, the CDR3 is TGTGCTAGCAGCCAGACTAGCGGGAGGGCTGGGGAGACCCAGTACTTC. The chain recombines TRBV7-7 with TRBJ2-5; 14 positions agree with TRBD2. Germline CDR1 SSHAT, CDR2 FNYEAQ (reference sequence). This CDR3 contains 16 residues.

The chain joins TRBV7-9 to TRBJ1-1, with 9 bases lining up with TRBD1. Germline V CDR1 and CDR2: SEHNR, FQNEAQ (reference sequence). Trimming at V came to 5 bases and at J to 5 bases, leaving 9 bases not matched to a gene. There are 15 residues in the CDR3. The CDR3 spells CASSRGTGRSTEAFF. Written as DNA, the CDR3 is TGTGCCAGCAGCAGAGGGACAGGGCGGTCGACTGAAGCTTTCTTT.

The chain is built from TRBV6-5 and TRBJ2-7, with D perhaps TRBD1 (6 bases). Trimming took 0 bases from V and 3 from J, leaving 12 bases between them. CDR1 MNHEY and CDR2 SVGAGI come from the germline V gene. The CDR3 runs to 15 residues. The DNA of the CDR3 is TGTGCCAGCAGTTACTCCGGGACACCCATCTACGAGCAGTACTTC. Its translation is CASSYSGTPIYEQYF.

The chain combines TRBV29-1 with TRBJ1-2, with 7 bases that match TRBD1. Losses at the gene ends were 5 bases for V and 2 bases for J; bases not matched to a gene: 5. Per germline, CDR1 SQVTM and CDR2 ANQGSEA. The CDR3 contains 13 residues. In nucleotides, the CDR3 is TGCAGCGTTAGGACAGGAACCAACTATGGCTACACCTTC. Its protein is CSVRTGTNYGYTF. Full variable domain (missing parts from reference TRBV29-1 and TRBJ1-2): SAVISQKPSRDICQRGTSLTIQCQVDSQVTMMFWYRQQPGQSLTLIATANQGSEATYESGFVIDKFPISRPNLTFSTLTVSNMSPEDSSIYLCSVRTGTNYGYTFGSGTRLTVV.

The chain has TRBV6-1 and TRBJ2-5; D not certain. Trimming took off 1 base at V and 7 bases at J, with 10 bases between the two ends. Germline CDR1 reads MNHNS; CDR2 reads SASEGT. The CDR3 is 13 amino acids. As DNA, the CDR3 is TGTGCCAGCAGTGAAGGCGGCAAAGGGACCCAGTACTTC. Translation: CASSEGGKGTQYF.

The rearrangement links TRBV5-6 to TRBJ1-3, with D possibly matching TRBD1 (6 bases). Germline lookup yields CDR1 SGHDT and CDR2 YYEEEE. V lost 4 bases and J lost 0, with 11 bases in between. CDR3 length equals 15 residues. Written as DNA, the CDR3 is TGTGCCAGCAGCCCAACAGGGCACTCTGGAAACACCATATATTTT. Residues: CASSPTGHSGNTIYF.

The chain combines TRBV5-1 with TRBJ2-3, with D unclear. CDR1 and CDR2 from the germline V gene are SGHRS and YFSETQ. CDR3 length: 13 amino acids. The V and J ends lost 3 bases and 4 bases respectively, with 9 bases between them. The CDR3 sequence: CASSSTASDTQYF. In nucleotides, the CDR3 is TGCGCCAGCAGCTCGACTGCCTCAGATACGCAGTATTTT.

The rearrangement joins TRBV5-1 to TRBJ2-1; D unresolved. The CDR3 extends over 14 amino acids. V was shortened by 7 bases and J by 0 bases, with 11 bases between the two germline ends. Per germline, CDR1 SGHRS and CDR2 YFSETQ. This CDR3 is CASVFDISYNEQFF. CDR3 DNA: TGCGCCAGCGTTTTTGACATCTCCTACAATGAGCAGTTCTTC.

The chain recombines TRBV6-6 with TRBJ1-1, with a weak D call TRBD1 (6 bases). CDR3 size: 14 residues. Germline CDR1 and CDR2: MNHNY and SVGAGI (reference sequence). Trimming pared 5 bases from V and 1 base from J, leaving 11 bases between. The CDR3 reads CASSARGSNTEAFF. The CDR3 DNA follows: TGTGCCAGCAGTGCCAGGGGATCGAACACTGAAGCTTTCTTT.

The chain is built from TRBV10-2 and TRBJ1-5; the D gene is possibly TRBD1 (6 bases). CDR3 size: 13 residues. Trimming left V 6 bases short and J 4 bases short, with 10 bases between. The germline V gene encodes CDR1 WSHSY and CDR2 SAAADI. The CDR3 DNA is TGCGCCAGCAGCGGACAGAAAAATCAGCCCCAGCATTTT. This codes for CASSGQKNQPQHF.

CDR3 loop: CASSAFTEAFF. The CDR3 DNA is TGTGCCAGCAGTGCCTTCACTGAAGCTTTCTTT. The chain recombines TRBV2 with TRBJ1-1; no clear D. This CDR3 has 11 amino acids. The germline V gene encodes CDR1 SNHLY and CDR2 FYNNEI. Deletions cut 4 bases from V and 4 bases from J, with 4 bases between.

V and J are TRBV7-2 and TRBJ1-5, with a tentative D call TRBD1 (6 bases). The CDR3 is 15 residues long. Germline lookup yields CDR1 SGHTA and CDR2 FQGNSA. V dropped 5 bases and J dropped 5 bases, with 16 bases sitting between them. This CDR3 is CASSPGQKLDQPQHF. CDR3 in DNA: TGTGCCAGCAGCCCAGGACAGAAATTGGATCAGCCCCAGCATTTT.

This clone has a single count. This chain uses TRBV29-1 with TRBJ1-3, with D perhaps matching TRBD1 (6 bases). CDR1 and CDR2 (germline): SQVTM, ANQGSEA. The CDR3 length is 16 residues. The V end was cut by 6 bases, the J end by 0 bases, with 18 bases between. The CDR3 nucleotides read TGCAGCGTAGAGGGAAAGACAGGAACCTCTGGAAACACCATATATTTT. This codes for CSVEGKTGTSGNTIYF.